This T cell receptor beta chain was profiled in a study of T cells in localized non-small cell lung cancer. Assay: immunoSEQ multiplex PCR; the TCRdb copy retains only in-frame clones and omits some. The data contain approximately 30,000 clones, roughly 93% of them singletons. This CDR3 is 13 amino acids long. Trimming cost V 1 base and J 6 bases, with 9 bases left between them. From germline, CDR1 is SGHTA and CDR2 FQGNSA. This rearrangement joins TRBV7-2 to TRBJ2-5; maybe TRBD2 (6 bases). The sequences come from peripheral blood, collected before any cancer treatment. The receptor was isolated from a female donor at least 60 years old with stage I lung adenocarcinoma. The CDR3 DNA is TGTGCCAGCAGCTTAGGCGGGGCCAAGACCCAGTACTTC. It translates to CASSLGGAKTQYF.